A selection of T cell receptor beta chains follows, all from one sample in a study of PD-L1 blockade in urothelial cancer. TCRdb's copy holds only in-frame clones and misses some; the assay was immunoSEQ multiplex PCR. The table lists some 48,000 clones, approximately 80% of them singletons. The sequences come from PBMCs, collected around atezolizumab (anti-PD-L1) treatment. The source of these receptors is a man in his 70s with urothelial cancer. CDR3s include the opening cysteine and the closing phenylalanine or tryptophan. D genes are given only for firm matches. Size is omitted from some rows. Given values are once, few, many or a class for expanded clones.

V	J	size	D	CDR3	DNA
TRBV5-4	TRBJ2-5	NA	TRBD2	CASSPLGAAGEETQYF	TGTGCCAGCAGCCCCCTGGGCGCAGCGGGAGAAGAGACCCAGTACTTC
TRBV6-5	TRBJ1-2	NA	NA	CASSYSSYYFARGYTF	TGTGCCAGCAGTTACTCGAGTTATTATTTTGCGAGGGGCTACACCTTC
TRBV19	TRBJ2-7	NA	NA	CASSSQQGIEQYF	TGTGCCAGTAGTTCCCAACAGGGTATCGAGCAGTACTTC
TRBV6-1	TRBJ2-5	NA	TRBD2	CASSVTSDAFETQYF	TGTGCCAGCAGTGTGACTAGCGATGCCTTTGAGACCCAGTACTTC
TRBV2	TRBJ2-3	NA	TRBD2	CASTSHRTGGIGTDTQYF	TGTGCCAGCACCTCCCACCGGACGGGAGGGATTGGGACAGATACGCAGTATTTT
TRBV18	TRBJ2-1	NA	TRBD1	CASSLRTGGNEQFF	TGTGCCAGCTCACTACGGACAGGGGGCAATGAGCAGTTCTTC
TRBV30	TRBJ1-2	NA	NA	CAWSGGGRFYGYTF	TGTGCCTGGAGTGGGGGGGGGCGCTTCTATGGCTACACCTTC
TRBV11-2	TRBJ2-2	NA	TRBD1	CASSLQGAWTGELFF	TGTGCCAGCAGCTTACAGGGGGCTTGGACCGGGGAGCTGTTTTTT
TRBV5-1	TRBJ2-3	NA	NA	CASSPGGGAADTQYF	TGCGCCAGCAGCCCAGGAGGGGGCGCAGCCGATACGCAGTATTTT
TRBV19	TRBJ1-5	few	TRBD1	CASSLGGQGNQPQHF	TGTGCCAGTAGTCTTGGGGGACAGGGGAATCAGCCCCAGCATTTT
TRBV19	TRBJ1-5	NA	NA	CASSIQGIGQPQHF	TGTGCCAGTAGTATACAGGGAATAGGTCAGCCCCAGCATTTT
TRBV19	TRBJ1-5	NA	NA	CASSIDPRGNNQPQHF	TGTGCCAGTAGTATAGATCCTCGAGGGAACAATCAGCCCCAGCATTTT
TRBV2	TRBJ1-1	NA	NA	CAILTVGPGGTEAFF	TGTGCCATCCTGACGGTGGGACCGGGGGGCACTGAAGCTTTCTTT
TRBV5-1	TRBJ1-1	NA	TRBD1	CASSDIDRGENTEAFF	TGCGCCAGCAGCGACATCGACAGGGGTGAGAACACTGAAGCTTTCTTT
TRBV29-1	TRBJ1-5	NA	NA	CSVGGQENQPQHF	TGCAGCGTTGGGGGCCAGGAGAATCAGCCCCAGCATTTT
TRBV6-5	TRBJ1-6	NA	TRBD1	CASSYQGTGGSSPLHF	TGTGCCAGCAGTTACCAGGGGACAGGGGGCTCTTCACCCCTCCACTTT
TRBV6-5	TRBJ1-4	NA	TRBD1	CASSYRQGSNEKLFF	TGTGCCAGCAGTTATCGACAGGGCTCTAATGAAAAACTGTTTTTT
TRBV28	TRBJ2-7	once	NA	CASSDMNSYEQYF	TGTGCCAGCAGTGACATGAACTCCTACGAGCAGTACTTC
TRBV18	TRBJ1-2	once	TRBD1	CASSPGPQGASYTF	TGTGCCAGCTCCCCGGGGCCGCAGGGGGCCAGCTACACCTTC
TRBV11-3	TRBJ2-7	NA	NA	CASSLTSSYEQYF	TGTGCCAGCAGCTTAACCAGCTCCTACGAGCAGTACTTC
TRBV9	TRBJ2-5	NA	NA	CASSVASGGTQYF	TGTGCCAGCAGCGTAGCGTCGGGTGGGACCCAGTACTTC
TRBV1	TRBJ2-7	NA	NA	CTSSRARCVADLPYEQYF	TGCACCAGCAGCCGGGCCCGCTGCGTAGCGGATTTACCCTACGAGCAGTACTTC
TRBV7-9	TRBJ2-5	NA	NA	CASSWGSRTKVPSQETQYF	TGTGCCAGCAGCTGGGGATCCCGGACTAAAGTCCCCAGCCAAGAGACCCAGTACTTC
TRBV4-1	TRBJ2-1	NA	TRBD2	CASSQDGLAGGYEQFF	TGCGCCAGCAGCCAAGATGGACTAGCGGGAGGATATGAGCAGTTCTTC
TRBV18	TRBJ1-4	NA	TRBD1	CASSPGTGNEKLFF	TGTGCCAGCTCACCCGGGACAGGGAATGAAAAACTGTTTTTT
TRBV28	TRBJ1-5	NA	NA	CASSFGGFSNQPQHF	TGTGCCAGCAGTTTTGGGGGGTTTTCCAATCAGCCCCAGCATTTT
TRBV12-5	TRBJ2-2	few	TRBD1	CASGADRANTGELFF	TGTGCTAGTGGTGCGGACAGGGCAAACACCGGGGAGCTGTTTTTT
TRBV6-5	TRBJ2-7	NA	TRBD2	CASSYSIGLAGGEQYF	TGTGCCAGCAGTTACTCTATAGGACTAGCGGGAGGAGAGCAGTACTTC
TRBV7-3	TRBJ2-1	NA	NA	CASSSQSGTLKFF	TGTGCCAGCAGCTCTCAATCCGGGACTTTGAAGTTCTTC
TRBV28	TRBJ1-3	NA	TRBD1	CASSRQGAGNTIYF	TGTGCCAGCAGTCGCCAGGGGGCTGGAAACACCATATATTTT
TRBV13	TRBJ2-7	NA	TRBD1	CASRYSGTGVYEQYF	TGTGCCAGCAGGTACTCCGGGACAGGGGTTTACGAGCAGTACTTC
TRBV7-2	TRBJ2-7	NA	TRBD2	CASSLRLAGYEQYF	TGTGCCAGCAGCTTACGCCTAGCGGGGTACGAGCAGTACTTC
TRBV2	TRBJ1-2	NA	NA	CASSWTTYGYTF	TGTGCCAGCAGTTGGACAACATATGGCTACACCTTC
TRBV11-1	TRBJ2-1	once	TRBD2	CASSPSGSPYNEQFF	TGTGCCAGCAGTCCAAGCGGGAGTCCTTACAATGAGCAGTTCTTC
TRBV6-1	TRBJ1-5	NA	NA	CAAIGGAGSNQPQHF	TGTGCCGCTATTGGGGGGGCCGGGAGCAATCAGCCCCAGCATTTT
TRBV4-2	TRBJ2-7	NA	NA	CASSQVVGSSYEQYF	TGTGCCAGCAGCCAAGTGGTCGGGAGCTCCTACGAGCAGTACTTC
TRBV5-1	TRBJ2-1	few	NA	CASSLAALLYNEQFF	TGCGCCAGCAGCTTGGCTGCGCTCCTCTACAATGAGCAGTTCTTC
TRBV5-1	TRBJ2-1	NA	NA	CASSLNTPRVNNEQFF	TGCGCCAGCAGCTTGAACACCCCGCGGGTCAACAATGAGCAGTTCTTC
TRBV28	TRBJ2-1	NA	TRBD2	CASSQTGGEQFF	TGTGCCAGCAGCCAGACGGGGGGTGAGCAGTTCTTC
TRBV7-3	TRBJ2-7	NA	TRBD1	CASSPPGTASYEQYF	TGTGCCAGCAGCCCGCCCGGGACAGCCTCCTACGAGCAGTACTTC
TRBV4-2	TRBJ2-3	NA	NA	CASRRDPQTDTQYF	TGTGCCAGCAGGCGGGACCCTCAAACAGATACGCAGTATTTT
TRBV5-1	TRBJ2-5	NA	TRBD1	CASSLDRGRETQYF	TGCGCCAGCAGCTTAGACAGGGGGAGGGAGACCCAGTACTTC
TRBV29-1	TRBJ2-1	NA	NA	CSAARLLNPHEQFF	TGCAGCGCCGCCCGCCTACTGAACCCACATGAGCAGTTCTTC
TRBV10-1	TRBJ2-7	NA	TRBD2	CASSELAGEYEQYF	TGCGCCAGCAGTGAGCTAGCGGGAGAATACGAGCAGTACTTC
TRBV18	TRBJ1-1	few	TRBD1	CASSLGQGAGSNTEAFF	TGTGCCAGCTCACTTGGACAGGGAGCGGGGTCGAACACTGAAGCTTTCTTT
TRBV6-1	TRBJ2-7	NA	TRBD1	CASSGAGQAVYEQYF	TGTGCCAGCAGTGGGGCGGGACAGGCCGTCTACGAGCAGTACTTC
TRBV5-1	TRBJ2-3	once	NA	CASSLGTSTDTQYF	TGCGCCAGCAGCCTTGGGACTAGCACAGATACGCAGTATTTT
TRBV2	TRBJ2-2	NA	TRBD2	CASRLAVNTGELFF	TGTGCCAGCAGACTAGCGGTGAACACCGGGGAGCTGTTTTTT
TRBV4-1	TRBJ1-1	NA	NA	CASSQDRGGGNTEAFF	TGCGCCAGCAGCCAAGATCGGGGAGGGGGGAACACTGAAGCTTTCTTT
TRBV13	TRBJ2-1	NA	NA	CASSIRIAPNSYNEQFF	TGTGCCAGCAGCATCAGAATAGCGCCAAACTCCTACAATGAGCAGTTCTTC
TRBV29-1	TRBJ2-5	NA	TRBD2	CSGGDRQETQYF	TGCTCCGGGGGGGACCGCCAAGAGACCCAGTACTTC
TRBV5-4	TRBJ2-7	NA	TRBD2	CASSLVGLAGVEQYF	TGTGCCAGCAGCTTGGTTGGACTAGCGGGAGTTGAGCAGTACTTC
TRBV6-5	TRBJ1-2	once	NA	CASSTGYGYTF	TGTGCCAGCAGCACAGGGTACGGCTACACCTTC
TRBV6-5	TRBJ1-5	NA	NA	CASSYSGRSNQPQHF	TGTGCCAGCAGTTACTCAGGGAGGAGCAATCAGCCCCAGCATTTT
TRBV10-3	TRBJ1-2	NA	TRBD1	CAIRTGNGYTF	TGTGCCATCCGGACAGGCAATGGCTACACCTTC
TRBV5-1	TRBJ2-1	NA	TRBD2	CASSSVAGGENEQFF	TGCGCCAGCAGCTCGGTAGCGGGAGGCGAGAATGAGCAGTTCTTC
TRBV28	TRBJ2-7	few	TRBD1	CASSSGQGYEQYF	TGTGCCAGCAGTTCGGGACAGGGGTACGAGCAGTACTTC